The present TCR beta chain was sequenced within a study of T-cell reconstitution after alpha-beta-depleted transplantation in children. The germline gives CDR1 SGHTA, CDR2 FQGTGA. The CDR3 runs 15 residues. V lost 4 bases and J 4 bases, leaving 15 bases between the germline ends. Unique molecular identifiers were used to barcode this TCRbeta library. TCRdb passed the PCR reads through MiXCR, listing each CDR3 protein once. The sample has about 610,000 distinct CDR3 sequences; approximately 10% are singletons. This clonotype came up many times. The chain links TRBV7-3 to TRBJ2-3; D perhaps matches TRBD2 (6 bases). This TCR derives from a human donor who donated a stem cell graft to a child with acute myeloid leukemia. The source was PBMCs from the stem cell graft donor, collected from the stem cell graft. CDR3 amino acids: CASSSGTGLADTQYF. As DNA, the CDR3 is TGTGCCAGCAGCTCAGGGACTGGCCTAGCAGATACGCAGTATTTT. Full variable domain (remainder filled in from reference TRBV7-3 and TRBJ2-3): GAGVSQTPSNKVTEKGKYVELRCDPISGHTALYWYRQSLGQGPEFLIYFQGTGAADDSGLPNDRFFAVRPEGSVSTLKIQRTERGDSAVYLCASSSGTGLADTQYFGPGTRLTVL.